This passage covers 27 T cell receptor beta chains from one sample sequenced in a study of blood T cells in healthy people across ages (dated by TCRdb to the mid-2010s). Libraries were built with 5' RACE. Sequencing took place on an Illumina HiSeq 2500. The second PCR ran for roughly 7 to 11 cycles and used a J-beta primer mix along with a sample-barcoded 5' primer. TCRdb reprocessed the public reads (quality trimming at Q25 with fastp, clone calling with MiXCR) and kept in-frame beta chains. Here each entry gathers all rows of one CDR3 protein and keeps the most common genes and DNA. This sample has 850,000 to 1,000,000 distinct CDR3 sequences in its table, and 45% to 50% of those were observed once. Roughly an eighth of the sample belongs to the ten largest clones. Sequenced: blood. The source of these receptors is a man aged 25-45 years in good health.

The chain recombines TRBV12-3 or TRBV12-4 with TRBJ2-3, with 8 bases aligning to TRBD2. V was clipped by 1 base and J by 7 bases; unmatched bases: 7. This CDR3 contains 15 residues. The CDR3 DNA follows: TGTGCCAGCAGTTTAGTAGCGGGGAAGTCAAATACGCAGTATTTT. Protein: CASSLVAGKSNTQYF.

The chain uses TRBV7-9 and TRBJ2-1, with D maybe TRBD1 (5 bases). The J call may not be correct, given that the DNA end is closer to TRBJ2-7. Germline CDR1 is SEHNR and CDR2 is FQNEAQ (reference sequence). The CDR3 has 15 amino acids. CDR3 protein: CASSLAPDRFYEQYF. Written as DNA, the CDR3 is TGTGCCAGCAGCTTAGCGCCTGACAGATTCTACGAGCAGTACTTC.

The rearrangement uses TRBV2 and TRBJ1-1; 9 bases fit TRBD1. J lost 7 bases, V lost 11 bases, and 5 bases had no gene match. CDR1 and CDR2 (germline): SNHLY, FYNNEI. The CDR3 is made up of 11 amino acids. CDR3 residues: CAGGQGFEAFF. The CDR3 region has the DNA TGTGCCGGGGGACAGGGCTTTGAAGCTTTCTTT. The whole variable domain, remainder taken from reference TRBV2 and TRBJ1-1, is EPEVTQTPSHQVTQMGQEVILRCVPISNHLYFYWYRQILGQKVEFLVSFYNNEISEKSEIFDDQFSVERPDGSNFTLKIRSTKLEDSAMYFCAGGQGFEAFFGQGTRLTVV.

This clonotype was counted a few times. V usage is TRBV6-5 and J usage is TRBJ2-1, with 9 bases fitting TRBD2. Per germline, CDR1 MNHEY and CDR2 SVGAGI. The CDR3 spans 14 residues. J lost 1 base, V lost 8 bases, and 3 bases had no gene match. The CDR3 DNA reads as TGTGCCAGCCGCGGGGGGGCTTCCTACAATGAGCAGTTCTTC. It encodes CASRGGASYNEQFF.

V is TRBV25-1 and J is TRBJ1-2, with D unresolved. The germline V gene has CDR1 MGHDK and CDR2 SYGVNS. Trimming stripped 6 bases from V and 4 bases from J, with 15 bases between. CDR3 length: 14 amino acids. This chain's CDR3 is CASSPYSGSYGYTF. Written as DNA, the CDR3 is TGTGCCAGCAGCCCCTACTCGGGCTCCTATGGCTACACCTTC.

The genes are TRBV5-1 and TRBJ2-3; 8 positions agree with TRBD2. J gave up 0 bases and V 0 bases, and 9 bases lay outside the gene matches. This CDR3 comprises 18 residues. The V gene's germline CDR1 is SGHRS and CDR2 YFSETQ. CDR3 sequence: CASSLVPQLAESTDTQYF. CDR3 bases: TGCGCCAGCAGCTTGGTACCCCAACTAGCGGAAAGCACAGATACGCAGTATTTT. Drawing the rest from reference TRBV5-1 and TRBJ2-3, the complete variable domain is KAGVTQTPRYLIKTRGQQVTLSCSPISGHRSVSWYQQTPGQGLQFLFEYFSETQRNKGNFPGRFSGRQFSNSRSEMNVSTLELGDSALYLCASSLVPQLAESTDTQYFGPGTRLTVL.

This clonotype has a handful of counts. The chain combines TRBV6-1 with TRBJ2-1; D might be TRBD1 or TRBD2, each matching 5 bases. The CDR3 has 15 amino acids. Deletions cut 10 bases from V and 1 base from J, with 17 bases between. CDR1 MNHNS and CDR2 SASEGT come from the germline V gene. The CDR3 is CAIPGGSGSYNEQFF. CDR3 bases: TGTGCCATCCCTGGGGGATCTGGGTCCTACAATGAGCAGTTCTTC.

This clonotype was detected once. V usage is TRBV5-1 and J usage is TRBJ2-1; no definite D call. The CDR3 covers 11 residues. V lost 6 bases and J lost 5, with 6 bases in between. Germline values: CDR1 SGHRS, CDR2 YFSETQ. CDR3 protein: CASTRDNEQFF. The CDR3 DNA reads TGCGCCAGCACACGGGACAATGAGCAGTTCTTC.

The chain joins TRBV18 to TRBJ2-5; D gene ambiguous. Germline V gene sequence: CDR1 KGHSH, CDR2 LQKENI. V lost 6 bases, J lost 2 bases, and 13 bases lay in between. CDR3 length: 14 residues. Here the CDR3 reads CASSPTQIQETQYF. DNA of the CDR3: TGTGCCAGCTCTCCCACACAGATTCAAGAGACCCAGTACTTC.

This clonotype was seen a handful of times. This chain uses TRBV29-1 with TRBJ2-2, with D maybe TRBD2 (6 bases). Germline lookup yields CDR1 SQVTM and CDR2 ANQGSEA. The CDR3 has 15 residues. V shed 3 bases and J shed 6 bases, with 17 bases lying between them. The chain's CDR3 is CSVEEAGRRPGELFF. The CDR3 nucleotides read TGCAGCGTTGAGGAGGCGGGAAGGAGGCCCGGGGAGCTGTTTTTT.

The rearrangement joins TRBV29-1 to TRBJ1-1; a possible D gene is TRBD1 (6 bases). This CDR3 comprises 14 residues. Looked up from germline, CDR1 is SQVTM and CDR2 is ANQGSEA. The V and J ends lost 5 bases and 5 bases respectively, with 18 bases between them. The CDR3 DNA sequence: TGCAGCGTTCAGGGGCGCTTGGGGGAGACTGAAGCTTTCTTT. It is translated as CSVQGRLGETEAFF.

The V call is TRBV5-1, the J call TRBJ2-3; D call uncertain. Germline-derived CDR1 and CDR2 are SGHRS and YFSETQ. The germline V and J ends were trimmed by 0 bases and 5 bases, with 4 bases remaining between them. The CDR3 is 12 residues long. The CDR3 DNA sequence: TGCGCCAGCAGCTTGGAAAAAGATACGCAGTATTTT. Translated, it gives CASSLEKDTQYF.

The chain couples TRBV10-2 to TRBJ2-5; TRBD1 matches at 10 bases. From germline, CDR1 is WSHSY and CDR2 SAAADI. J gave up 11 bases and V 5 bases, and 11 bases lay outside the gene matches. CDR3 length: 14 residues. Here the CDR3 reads CASSPDRGVSEQYF. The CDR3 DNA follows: TGCGCCAGCAGTCCGGACAGGGGGGTTAGTGAGCAGTACTTC.

CDR3: CASSQGGGIGGGAEQFF. CDR3 nucleotides: TGTGCCAGCAGCCAAGGAGGGGGAATCGGCGGGGGGGCTGAGCAGTTCTTC. The J gene is TRBJ2-1, the V gene TRBV3-1; 9 bases fit TRBD2. This CDR3 has 17 amino acids. Trimming cost V 1 base and J 9 bases; bases outside gene matches: 13. Germline CDR1 reads LGHDT; CDR2 reads YNNKEL (reference sequence).

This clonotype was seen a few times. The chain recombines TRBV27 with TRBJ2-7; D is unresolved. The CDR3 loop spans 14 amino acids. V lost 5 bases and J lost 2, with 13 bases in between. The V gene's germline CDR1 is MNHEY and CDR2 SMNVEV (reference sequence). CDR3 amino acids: CASSPRRVTYEQYF. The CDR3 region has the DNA TGTGCCAGCAGTCCCCGCCGGGTTACCTACGAGCAGTACTTC.

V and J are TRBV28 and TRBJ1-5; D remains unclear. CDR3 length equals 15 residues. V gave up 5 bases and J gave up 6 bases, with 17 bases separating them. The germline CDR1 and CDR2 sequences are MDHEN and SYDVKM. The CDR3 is CASSLLEIIRQPQHF. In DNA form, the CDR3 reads TGTGCCAGCAGTCTTCTGGAGATAATCCGTCAGCCCCAGCATTTT.

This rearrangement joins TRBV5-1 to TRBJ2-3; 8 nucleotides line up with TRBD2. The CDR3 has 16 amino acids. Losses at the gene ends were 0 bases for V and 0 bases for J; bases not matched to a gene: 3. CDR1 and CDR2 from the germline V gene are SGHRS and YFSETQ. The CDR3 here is CASSLEAGVSTDTQYF. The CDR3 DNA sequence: TGCGCCAGCAGCTTGGAAGCGGGGGTTAGCACAGATACGCAGTATTTT. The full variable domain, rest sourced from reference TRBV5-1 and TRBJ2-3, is KAGVTQTPRYLIKTRGQQVTLSCSPISGHRSVSWYQQTPGQGLQFLFEYFSETQRNKGNFPGRFSGRQFSNSRSEMNVSTLELGDSALYLCASSLEAGVSTDTQYFGPGTRLTVL.

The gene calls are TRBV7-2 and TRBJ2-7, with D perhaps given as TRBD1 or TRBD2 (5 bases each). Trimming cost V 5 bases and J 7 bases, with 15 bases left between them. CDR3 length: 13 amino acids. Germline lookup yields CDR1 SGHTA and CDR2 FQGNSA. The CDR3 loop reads CASSRDGVGEQYF. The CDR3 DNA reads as TGTGCCAGCAGCCGGGACGGGGTTGGGGAGCAGTACTTC.

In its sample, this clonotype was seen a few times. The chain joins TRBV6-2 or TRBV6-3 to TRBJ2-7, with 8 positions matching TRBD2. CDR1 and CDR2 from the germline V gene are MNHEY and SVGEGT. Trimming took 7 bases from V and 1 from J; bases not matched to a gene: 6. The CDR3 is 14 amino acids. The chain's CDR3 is CASTGGANSYEQYF. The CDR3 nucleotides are TGTGCCAGCACGGGGGGGGCCAATTCCTACGAGCAGTACTTC.

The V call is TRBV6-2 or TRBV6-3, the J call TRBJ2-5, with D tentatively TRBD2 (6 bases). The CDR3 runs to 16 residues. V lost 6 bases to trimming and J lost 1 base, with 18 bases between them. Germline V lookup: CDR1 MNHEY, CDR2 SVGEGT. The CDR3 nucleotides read TGTGCCAGCAGCCCACCCCCGGGACTGAGCCAAGAGACCCAGTACTTC. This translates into CASSPPPGLSQETQYF.

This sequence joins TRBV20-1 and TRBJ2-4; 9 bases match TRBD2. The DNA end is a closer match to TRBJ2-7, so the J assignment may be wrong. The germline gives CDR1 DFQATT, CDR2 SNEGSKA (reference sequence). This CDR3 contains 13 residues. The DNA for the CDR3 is TGCAGTGCTTCTAGGACTAGCGAAGGCGAGCAGTACTTC. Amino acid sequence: CSASRTSEGEQYF.

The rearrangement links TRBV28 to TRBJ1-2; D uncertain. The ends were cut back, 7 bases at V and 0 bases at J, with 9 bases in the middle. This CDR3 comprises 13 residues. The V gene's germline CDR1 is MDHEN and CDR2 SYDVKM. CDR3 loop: CASTITANYGYTF. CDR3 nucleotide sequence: TGTGCCAGCACCATCACAGCTAACTATGGCTACACCTTC.

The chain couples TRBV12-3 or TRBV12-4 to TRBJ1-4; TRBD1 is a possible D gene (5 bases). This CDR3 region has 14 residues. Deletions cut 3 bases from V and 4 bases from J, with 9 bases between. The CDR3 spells CASSLTDSNEKLFF. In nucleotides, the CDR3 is TGTGCCAGCAGTTTGACCGACAGTAATGAAAAACTGTTTTTT.

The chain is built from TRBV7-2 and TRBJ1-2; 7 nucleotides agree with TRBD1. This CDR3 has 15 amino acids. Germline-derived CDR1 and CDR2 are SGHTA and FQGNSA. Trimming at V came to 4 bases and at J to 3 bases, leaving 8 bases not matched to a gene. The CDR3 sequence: CASSSSGGSYYGYTF. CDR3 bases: TGTGCCAGCAGCTCCTCAGGGGGTAGTTACTATGGCTACACCTTC.

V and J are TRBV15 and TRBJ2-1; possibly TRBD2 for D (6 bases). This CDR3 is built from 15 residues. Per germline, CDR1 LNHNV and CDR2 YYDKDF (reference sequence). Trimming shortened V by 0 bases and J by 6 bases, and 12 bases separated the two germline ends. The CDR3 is CATSRDRGNLNEQFF. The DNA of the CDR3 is TGTGCCACCAGCAGAGATCGGGGGAACCTCAATGAGCAGTTCTTC.

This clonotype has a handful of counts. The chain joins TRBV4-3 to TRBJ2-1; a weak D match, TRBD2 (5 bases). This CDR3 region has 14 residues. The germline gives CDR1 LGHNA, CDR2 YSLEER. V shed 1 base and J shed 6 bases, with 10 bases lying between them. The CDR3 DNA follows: TGCGCCAGCAGCCAAGGTGTCGGGGTCAATGAGCAGTTCTTC. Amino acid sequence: CASSQGVGVNEQFF.

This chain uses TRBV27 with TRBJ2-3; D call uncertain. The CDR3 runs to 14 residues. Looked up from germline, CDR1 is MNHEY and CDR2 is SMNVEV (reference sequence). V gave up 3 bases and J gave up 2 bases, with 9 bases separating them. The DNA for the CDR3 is TGTGCCAGCAGTTTGCAACGCCCCACAGATACGCAGTATTTT. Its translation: CASSLQRPTDTQYF.